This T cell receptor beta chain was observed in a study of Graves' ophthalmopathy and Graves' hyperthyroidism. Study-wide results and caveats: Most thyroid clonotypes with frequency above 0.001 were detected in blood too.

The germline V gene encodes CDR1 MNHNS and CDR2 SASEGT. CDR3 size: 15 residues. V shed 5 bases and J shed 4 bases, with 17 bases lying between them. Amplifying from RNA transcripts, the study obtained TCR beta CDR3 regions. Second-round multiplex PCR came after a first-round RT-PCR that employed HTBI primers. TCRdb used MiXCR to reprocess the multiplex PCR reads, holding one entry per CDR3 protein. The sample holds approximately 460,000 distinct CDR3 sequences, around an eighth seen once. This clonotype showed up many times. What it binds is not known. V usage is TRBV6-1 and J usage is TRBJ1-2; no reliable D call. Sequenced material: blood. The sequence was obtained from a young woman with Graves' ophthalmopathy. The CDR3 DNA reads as TGTGCCAGCAGTCAAGACGGAAACAGATTCTATGGCTACACCTTC. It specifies CASSQDGNRFYGYTF.